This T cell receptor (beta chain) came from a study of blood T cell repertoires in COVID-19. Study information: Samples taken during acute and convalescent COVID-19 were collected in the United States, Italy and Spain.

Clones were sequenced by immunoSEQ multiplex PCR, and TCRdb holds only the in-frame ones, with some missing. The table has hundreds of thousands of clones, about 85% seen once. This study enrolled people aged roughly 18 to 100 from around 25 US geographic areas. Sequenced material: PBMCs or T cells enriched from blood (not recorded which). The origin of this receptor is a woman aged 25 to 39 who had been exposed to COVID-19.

The chain's CDR3 is CASSSGVEDTQYF. Written as DNA, the CDR3 is TGTGCCAGCAGTTCGGGAGTTGAGGATACGCAGTATTTT. V gene TRBV6-5 combines with J gene TRBJ2-3; D is possibly TRBD2 (6 bases). There are 13 residues in the CDR3. V lost 4 bases and J lost 6, with 11 bases in between. Per the germline V gene, CDR1 is MNHEY and CDR2 is SVGAGI.